This TCR beta chain was captured by sequencing in a study of cytomegalovirus exposure and HLA in healthy donors. In its sample, this clone was seen a few times. With 60 Vbeta and 13 Jbeta primers, the PCR was carried out. Assay: immunoSEQ multiplex PCR; the TCRdb copy retains only in-frame clones and omits some. Here the sample spans more than 95,000 clones, around 80% being singletons. The clonotype was recovered from a man aged 25 to 40 in good health and CMV-seropositive. The sample was PBMCs.

DNA for the CDR3: TGTGCCAGCAGCTTCAGGGGAAGCCCCTATAATTCACCCCTCCACTTT. It encodes CASSFRGSPYNSPLHF. The rearrangement links TRBV5-6 to TRBJ1-6; D is possibly TRBD1 (6 bases). Germline V gene lookup returns CDR1 SGHDT and CDR2 YYEEEE. V dropped 2 bases and J dropped 2 bases, with 11 bases sitting between them. This CDR3 has 16 residues.